The next 23 T cell receptor beta chains were all read from a single sample in a study of OX40 agonist ivuxolimab in advanced cancers. Using immunoSEQ multiplex PCR, the repertoire was profiled, and TCRdb retains in-frame clones only, with some absent. This sample has roughly 79,000 clones, with approximately 80% found just once. Specimen: CD4+ or CD8+ T cells sorted from blood, collected in a trial of the OX40 agonist ivuxolimab. These receptors came from an adult with an advanced solid tumor such as melanoma, head and neck, liver or kidney cancer.

V and J are TRBV10-3 and TRBJ1-2, with TRBD1 as a possible D gene (6 bases). V lost 10 bases to trimming and J lost 3 bases, with 12 bases between them. The CDR3 length is 12 residues. CDR1 ENHRY and CDR2 SYGVKD come from the germline V gene. CDR3 sequence: CASTPGDYGYTF. The CDR3 DNA reads TGTGCCAGCACGCCAGGGGACTATGGCTACACCTTC.

V is TRBV4-2 and J is TRBJ1-5; D remains unclear. Germline-derived CDR1 and CDR2 are LGHNA and YNFKEQ. V was trimmed by 0 bases and J by 2 bases, leaving 11 bases between them. There are 16 residues in the CDR3. CDR3 amino acids: CASSQEEGSGNQPQHF. DNA of the CDR3: TGTGCCAGCAGCCAAGAAGAGGGATCGGGCAATCAGCCCCAGCATTTT.

As concerns this clone: One base away lies a much larger clone, so this may be a sequencing read error. The same CDR3 arises from other DNA sequences in this sample as well. This sequence joins TRBV6-1 and TRBJ2-7; D might be TRBD1 or TRBD2, each matching 5 bases. The CDR3 is made up of 13 amino acids. V gave up 5 bases and J gave up 3 bases, with 11 bases separating them. The germline V gene encodes CDR1 MNHNS and CDR2 SASEGT. The CDR3 protein is CASSRDADYEQYF. The CDR3, as DNA: TGTGCCAGCAGTCGGGACGCTGACTACGAGCAGTACTTC.

The V gene is TRBV19, the J gene TRBJ2-4; D not resolved. Germline CDR1 and CDR2: LNHDA and SQIVND (reference sequence). The CDR3 consists of 14 residues. With 6 bases removed from V and 8 bases from J, the gap between germline ends came to 17 bases. The CDR3 coding sequence is TGTGCCAGTAGGACCCAGTTCGGGTCGGACATTCAGTACTTC. The encoded protein is CASRTQFGSDIQYF.

The V and J genes are TRBV4-1 and TRBJ2-5; maybe TRBD1 (5 bases). Looked up from germline, CDR1 is MGHRA and CDR2 is YSYEKL. The CDR3 has 15 amino acids. V was clipped by 4 bases and J by 5 bases, with 17 bases between them. CDR3 region: CASSPQGTPAETQYF. The CDR3 nucleotides are TGCGCCAGCAGCCCCCAGGGCACTCCCGCTGAGACCCAGTACTTC.

V usage is TRBV7-8 and J usage is TRBJ2-3; possibly TRBD1 for D (6 bases). The CDR3 totals 14 residues. CDR1 is SGHVS and CDR2 is FQNEAQ in the germline V gene. The germline V and J ends were trimmed by 4 bases and 4 bases, with 12 bases remaining between them. The CDR3 nucleotides read TGTGCCAGCAGCTCACAGGGACACGCAGATACGCAGTATTTT. It translates to CASSSQGHADTQYF.

By share, this clone ranks as medium-sized. The J gene is TRBJ1-2, the V gene TRBV7-9; a weak D match, TRBD1 (5 bases). This CDR3 contains 12 residues. CDR1 and CDR2 from the germline V gene are SEHNR and FQNEAQ (reference sequence). The germline V and J ends were trimmed by 3 bases and 6 bases, with 8 bases remaining between them. CDR3 protein: CASSFTGHGYTF. CDR3 DNA: TGTGCCAGCAGCTTTACGGGGCATGGCTACACCTTC.

V is TRBV27 and J is TRBJ2-5; TRBD1 matches at 9 bases. Germline V gives CDR1 MNHEY, CDR2 SMNVEV (reference sequence). The J segment lost 0 bases and the V segment lost 5 bases, leaving 4 bases of the junction unmatched. This CDR3 is 15 amino acids long. The CDR3 loop is CASSQTGGHQETQYF. DNA for the CDR3: TGTGCCAGCAGTCAGACAGGGGGGCACCAAGAGACCCAGTACTTC.

To note about this clone: Given the absence of the conserved phenylalanine or tryptophan at the CDR3 end, a read error is likely. The DNA is omitted, as the CDR3 cannot be located on it reliably, and the CDR3 follows TCRdb's listing. The V call is TRBV5-4, the J call TRBJ2-7; the D segment call TRBD2 is taken from the table without a DNA check. The germline CDR1 and CDR2 sequences are SGHNT and YYREEE (reference sequence). The CDR3 numbers 15 amino acids, ends counted. Here the CDR3 reads CASSLDSQGLPALPR.

This sequence joins TRBV6-6 and TRBJ2-7; perhaps TRBD2 as D (5 bases). V was cut by 5 bases and J by 2 bases, with 10 bases left in between. CDR1 is MNHNY, CDR2 SVGAGI, per germline (reference sequence). CDR3 length: 13 amino acids. The CDR3: CASSQTSPYEQYF. The CDR3 DNA reads TGTGCCAGCAGTCAAACTAGTCCCTACGAGCAGTACTTC.

The rearrangement joins TRBV9 to TRBJ2-5; D perhaps matches TRBD1 (5 bases). The CDR3 extends over 16 amino acids. Trimming pared 0 bases from V and 5 bases from J, leaving 17 bases between. CDR1 is SGDLS and CDR2 is YYNGEE in the germline V gene. The CDR3, as DNA: TGTGCCAGCAGCGTAGCAGCAGGCAGGAACAGGGAGACCCAGTACTTC. Its translation: CASSVAAGRNRETQYF.

The chain recombines TRBV5-1 with TRBJ2-3; 9 bases agree with TRBD2. Trimming cost V 0 bases and J 4 bases; bases outside gene matches: 6. The V gene's germline CDR1 is SGHRS and CDR2 YFSETQ. There are 16 residues in the CDR3. CDR3 in DNA: TGCGCCAGCAGCTTGGCTGGGACTAGCATGTCAGATACGCAGTATTTT. It codes for CASSLAGTSMSDTQYF.

The V and J genes are TRBV27 and TRBJ1-4; D perhaps matches TRBD1 (5 bases). The germline gives CDR1 MNHEY, CDR2 SMNVEV (reference sequence). V dropped 6 bases and J dropped 7 bases, with 21 bases sitting between them. CDR3 length: 16 amino acids. DNA for the CDR3: TGTGCCAGCAGCCAGCGAGGAGGGGTCTACCTTGAAAAACTGTTTTTT. Protein sequence: CASSQRGGVYLEKLFF.

Regarding this clone: Other nucleotide sequences in the sample specify the same CDR3. The V call is TRBV18, the J call TRBJ2-3; TRBD1 is a possible D gene (5 bases). The length of the CDR3 is 13 residues. Trimming pared 3 bases from V and 3 bases from J, leaving 7 bases between. Germline loops: CDR1 KGHSH, CDR2 LQKENI. CDR3 in amino acids: CASSPPGTDTQYF. The CDR3 region has the DNA TGTGCCAGCTCACCTCCAGGGACAGATACGCAGTATTTT.

This chain links TRBV6-6 with TRBJ1-1; D gene uncertain. Trimming stripped 0 bases from V and 3 bases from J, with 11 bases between. This CDR3 is built from 15 residues. CDR1 is MNHNY and CDR2 is SVGAGI in the germline V gene (reference sequence). Written as DNA, the CDR3 is TGTGCCAGCAGTTACTCGCGGTCAGCGGACACTGAAGCTTTCTTT. The encoded protein is CASSYSRSADTEAFF.

With respect to this clone: A junction end diverges from the germline sequence, so it may reflect a read error. Distinct nucleotide sequences in the sample also encode this CDR3. This chain joins TRBV15 and TRBJ2-3, with a possible D match to TRBD2 (7 bases). From germline, CDR1 is LNHNV and CDR2 YYDKDF (reference sequence). This CDR3 comprises 16 residues. CDR3 nucleotides: TGTGCCACTAGCAGCGGGACATTCTCTAGCACAGATACGCAGTATTTT. Translation: CATSSGTFSSTDTQYF.

This clone was picked up a small number of times. The chain has TRBV5-6 and TRBJ1-3; D gene ambiguous. The CDR3 runs 13 residues. Germline V gives CDR1 SGHDT, CDR2 YYEEEE. With 0 bases removed from V and 8 bases from J, the gap between germline ends came to 9 bases. The CDR3 reads CASSLAGVHTIYF. For the CDR3, the DNA is TGTGCCAGCAGCTTGGCCGGGGTACACACCATATATTTT.

The rearrangement links TRBV6-6 to TRBJ1-5; D possibly corresponds to TRBD1 (6 bases). This CDR3 contains 15 residues. The germline gives CDR1 MNHNY, CDR2 SVGAGI (reference sequence). Trimming left V 8 bases short and J 2 bases short, with 16 bases between. This CDR3 is CASGGRGVGNQPQHF. The CDR3 DNA reads as TGTGCCAGCGGGGGGCGAGGAGTGGGCAATCAGCCCCAGCATTTT.

This clone was seen only once. The chain employs TRBV30 and TRBJ1-1; the D gene is possibly TRBD1 (5 bases). Deletions cut 0 bases from V and 8 bases from J, with 7 bases between. Germline CDR1 GTSNPN, CDR2 SVGIG (reference sequence). This CDR3 comprises 11 residues. The CDR3 loop is CAWSVGAEAFF. The CDR3 DNA sequence: TGTGCCTGGAGTGTAGGGGCCGAAGCTTTCTTT.

This chain joins TRBV29-1 and TRBJ1-5, with D unresolved. V lost 6 bases to trimming and J lost 0 bases, with 6 bases between them. The CDR3 has 12 amino acids. CDR1 is SQVTM, CDR2 ANQGSEA, per germline. This CDR3 is CSVGVSNQPQHF. In DNA, the CDR3 is TGCAGCGTGGGAGTTAGCAATCAGCCCCAGCATTTT.

The chain combines TRBV7-9 with TRBJ2-7; a possible D gene is TRBD1 (5 bases). V dropped 0 bases and J dropped 5 bases, with 5 bases sitting between them. Germline-derived CDR1 and CDR2 are SEHNR and FQNEAQ (reference sequence). This CDR3 has 12 residues. The CDR3 here is CASSLAGDEQYF. CDR3 in DNA: TGTGCCAGCAGCTTAGCAGGGGACGAGCAGTACTTC.

The chain carries TRBV18 and TRBJ2-5; 7 bases fit TRBD2. The J call is in doubt because the DNA end fits TRBJ2-7 better. Germline assignment: CDR1 KGHSH and CDR2 LQKENI. The CDR3 spans 15 residues. The CDR3 here is CASSPPGLDSYEQYF. In DNA form, the CDR3 reads TGTGCCAGCTCACCCCCTGGACTAGACAGCTACGAGCAGTACTTC.

The genes are TRBV7-8 and TRBJ1-2; D possibly corresponds to TRBD1 (5 bases). This CDR3 has 17 amino acids. Germline V gene lookup returns CDR1 SGHVS and CDR2 FQNEAQ. Trimming left V 1 base short and J 0 bases short, with 15 bases between. The DNA of the CDR3 is TGTGCCAGCAGCTTAGTTCGAGGGGTCCGAACTAACTATGGCTACACCTTC. It codes for CASSLVRGVRTNYGYTF.